The 15 T cell receptor beta chains given below trace back to one sample, sequenced in a study of patients and donors after allogeneic stem cell transplantation (TCRdb year 2020). The library was obtained by RT-PCR. The sample was run on a NextSeq 550. The public sequencing data were trimmed at Q25 with fastp and processed into clonotypes with MiXCR by TCRdb, which kept only in-frame beta chains. Rows merge per CDR3 protein into single entries with the most common DNA and genes. The sample table contains hundreds of thousands of distinct CDR3 sequences; only one count was recorded for 16% of them. The ten largest clones capture 7% to 7.5% of the sample. Sequenced: blood, either unsorted or a sorted T cell fraction (not recorded which). Every receptor here comes from a human donor who was either an allogeneic HSCT recipient or a stem cell or donor lymphocyte infusion donor (not recorded which). It is not recorded whose cells these are; they may come from a transplant donor.

This clonotype was seen a handful of times. This sequence joins TRBV18 and TRBJ2-7; D assignment may be TRBD1 or TRBD2 (5 bases each). Germline CDR1 reads KGHSH; CDR2 reads LQKENI. The CDR3 extends over 18 amino acids. Trimming left V 2 bases short and J 0 bases short, with 20 bases between. Here the CDR3 reads CASSPKGPGTPSSYEQYF. CDR3 bases: TGTGCCAGCTCACCAAAGGGGCCCGGGACCCCGAGCTCCTACGAGCAGTACTTC.

The rearrangement links TRBV12-3 or TRBV12-4 to TRBJ1-2; no clear D gene. V dropped 6 bases and J dropped 4 bases, with 12 bases sitting between them. The CDR3 sequence is 13 residues long. The CDR3 nucleotides read TGTGCCAGCAGCTCCGGGATGATCTATGGCTACACCTTC. This codes for CASSSGMIYGYTF.

This clonotype was counted between two and nine times. A read error may be the cause here, since a much bigger clone is one base away. The rearrangement links TRBV28 to TRBJ1-2; D is unclear. The CDR3 has 12 amino acids. Between the trimmed V and J ends, which lost 1 base and 5 bases, there was a span of 5 bases. The V gene's germline CDR1 is MDHEN and CDR2 SYDVKM. The CDR3 sequence is CASSLLGYGYTF. CDR3 nucleotide sequence: TGTGCCAGCAGTTTATTGGGGTATGGCTACACCTTC.

This chain links TRBV3-1 with TRBJ2-7; no firm D call. With 1 base removed from V and 4 bases from J, the gap between germline ends came to 11 bases. The V gene's germline CDR1 is LGHDT and CDR2 YNNKEL (reference sequence). This CDR3 has 14 amino acids. CDR3 residues: CASSQGASRYEQYF. The DNA for the CDR3 is TGTGCCAGCAGCCAAGGAGCCAGTCGTTACGAGCAGTACTTC.

This clonotype was recorded a few times. The rearrangement joins TRBV3-1 to TRBJ1-2; D gene unclear. This CDR3 spans 15 amino acids. Germline-derived CDR1 and CDR2 are LGHDT and YNNKEL (reference sequence). V was cut by 1 base and J by 7 bases, with 16 bases left in between. The CDR3 protein is CASSQGPGTSTGYTF. The CDR3 coding sequence is TGTGCCAGCAGCCAAGGGCCGGGAACGTCTACTGGCTACACCTTC.

A remark on this clonotype: One end of the junction varies from germline; a read error may be responsible. The CDR3 loop is CVSREGTEAFF. As DNA, the CDR3 is TGTGTCAGCCGGGAGGGGACTGAAGCTTTCTTT. J is TRBJ1-1 and V is TRBV2; possibly TRBD1 for D (5 bases). The CDR3 is made up of 11 amino acids. Germline-derived CDR1 and CDR2 are SNHLY and FYNNEI.

The chain recombines TRBV6-2 or TRBV6-3 with TRBJ1-4; D gene ambiguous. The germline V gene encodes CDR1 MNHEY and CDR2 SVGEGT. The V end lost 2 bases, the J end lost 5 bases, and 9 bases lay between the germline ends. The CDR3 runs to 14 residues. CDR3 amino acids: CASSYPGKNEKLFF. DNA of the CDR3: TGTGCCAGCAGTTACCCAGGAAAAAATGAAAAACTGTTTTTT.

The V gene is TRBV6-1, the J gene TRBJ1-2; no definite D call. This CDR3 region has 15 residues. V was shortened by 5 bases and J by 0 bases, with 13 bases between the two germline ends. The germline gives CDR1 MNHNS, CDR2 SASEGT. This CDR3 reads CASSHGRRTNYGYTF. The CDR3 nucleotides read TGTGCCAGCAGTCACGGACGGAGAACTAACTATGGCTACACCTTC.

The chain recombines TRBV5-1 with TRBJ2-3; D is unclear. From germline, CDR1 is SGHRS and CDR2 YFSETQ. Trimming took 3 bases from V and 3 from J, leaving 17 bases between them. This CDR3 has 16 residues. The CDR3 reads CASSSPVDSRTDTQYF. Here the CDR3 DNA reads TGCGCCAGCAGCTCCCCCGTGGATAGCAGAACAGATACGCAGTATTTT.

V and J are TRBV6-2 or TRBV6-3 and TRBJ2-6, with unresolved D. The germline CDR1 and CDR2 sequences are MNHEY and SVGEGT. Trimming left V 3 bases short and J 0 bases short, with 18 bases between. The CDR3 contains 19 residues. The CDR3, as DNA: TGTGCCAGCAGTTATAAAGTCGGCAGCAGGACCTCTGGGGCCAACGTCCTGACTTTC. Translated, it gives CASSYKVGSRTSGANVLTF.

This clonotype was detected a few times. The V and J genes are TRBV5-6 and TRBJ1-2, with TRBD1 matching 12 bases. The CDR3 has 17 residues. The junction had 9 bases not matched to a gene; V was cut back by 4 bases and J by 2 bases. Germline V gene data show CDR1 as SGHDT and CDR2 as YYEEEE. Written as DNA, the CDR3 is TGTGCCAGCAGCACCCGGGACAGGGGGCGCCTAAACTATGGCTACACCTTC. Residues: CASSTRDRGRLNYGYTF.

In its sample, this clonotype was seen a few times. This rearrangement joins TRBV11-2 to TRBJ1-2, with 7 bases that match TRBD1. V was clipped by 1 base and J by 10 bases; unmatched bases: 6. Per the germline V gene, CDR1 is SGHAT and CDR2 is FQNNGV. This CDR3 has 13 amino acids. The CDR3 loop reads CASSLVGTVVYTF. The CDR3 coding sequence is TGTGCCAGCAGCTTAGTTGGGACAGTCGTCTACACCTTC.

There are a few counts of this clonotype. The chain is built from TRBV11-3 and TRBJ2-1; 7 nucleotides line up with TRBD2. Per germline, CDR1 SGHNT and CDR2 YENEEA. Trimming at V came to 1 base and at J to 9 bases, leaving 6 bases not matched to a gene. The CDR3 extends over 14 amino acids. CDR3 region: CASSLAGTKVEQFF. The CDR3 nucleotides read TGTGCCAGCAGCTTAGCTGGGACTAAGGTTGAGCAGTTCTTC. Supplemented by reference TRBV11-3 and TRBJ2-1, the full variable domain reads EAGVVQSPRYKIIEKKQPVAFWCNPISGHNTLYWYLQNLGQGPELLIRYENEEAVDDSQLPKDRFSAERLKGVDSTLKIQPAELGDSAVYLCASSLAGTKVEQFFGPGTRLTVL.

This clonotype turned up a few times. The chain couples TRBV2 to TRBJ2-4; 12 bases align to TRBD1. V was pared by 7 bases and J by 8 bases, with 6 bases of the junction left unmatched. This CDR3 has 14 residues. CDR1 and CDR2 from the germline V gene are SNHLY and FYNNEI. The CDR3 spells CASTWDRGLYIQYF. DNA for the CDR3: TGTGCCAGCACCTGGGACAGGGGGCTTTACATTCAGTACTTC.

This clonotype was found many times. The chain joins TRBV5-1 to TRBJ2-7; TRBD1 matches at 8 bases. This CDR3 has 14 amino acids. Germline-derived CDR1 and CDR2 are SGHRS and YFSETQ. With 2 bases clipped from V and 2 bases from J, the junction kept 3 bases outside the gene matches. CDR3 residues: CASSFRGLAYEQYF. As DNA, the CDR3 is TGCGCCAGCAGCTTCAGGGGGCTAGCCTACGAGCAGTACTTC.